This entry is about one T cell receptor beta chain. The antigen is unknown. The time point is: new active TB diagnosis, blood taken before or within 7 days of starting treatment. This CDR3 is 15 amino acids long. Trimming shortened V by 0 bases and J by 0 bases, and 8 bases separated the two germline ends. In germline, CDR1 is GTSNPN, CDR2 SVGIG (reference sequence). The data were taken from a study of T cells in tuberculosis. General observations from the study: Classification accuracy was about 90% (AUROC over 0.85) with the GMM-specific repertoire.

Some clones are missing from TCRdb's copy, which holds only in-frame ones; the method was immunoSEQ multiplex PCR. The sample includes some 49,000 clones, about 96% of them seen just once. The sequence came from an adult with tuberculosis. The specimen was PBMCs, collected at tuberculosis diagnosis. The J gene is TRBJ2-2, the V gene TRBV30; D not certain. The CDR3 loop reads CAWSVKASNTGELFF. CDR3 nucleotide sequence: TGTGCCTGGAGTGTAAAAGCGTCGAACACCGGGGAGCTGTTTTTT.